This TCR beta chain appears in the sequencing data of a study of blood T cell repertoires in COVID-19. Study as a whole: COVID-19 samples collected from the United States, Italy and Spain covered acute and convalescent phases. PBMCs, B-cell-depleted T cells, or T cells provided the cDNA or gDNA that made up the material.

The germline gives CDR1 SNHLY, CDR2 FYNNEI. Trimming removed 3 bases from V and 6 bases from J; junction bases left unmatched: 8. The CDR3 contains 16 residues. Authors' methods: Reference gene primers were amplified, and this amplification served to estimate nucleated cell counts. Sequencing used immunoSEQ multiplex PCR; TCRdb keeps in-frame clones, though not all of them. V and J calls and clone size are given by that table; D and trimming were obtained from the DNA. Altogether around 50,000 clones are present, 87% being singletons, with the ten largest covering 7.8%. This sequence joins TRBV2 and TRBJ1-5, with 10 bases fitting TRBD1. Material: peripheral blood. This sequence was found in a man aged 50 to 60 with active COVID-19. The DNA of the CDR3 is TGTGCCAGCAGTGATAGGGACAGGGGAGGTGGTCAGCCCCAGCATTTT. Protein sequence: CASSDRDRGGGQPQHF.